Listed here is a single T cell receptor (beta chain). The V and J ends lost 3 bases and 5 bases respectively, with 8 bases between them. The CDR3 is 13 residues long. Germline V gene data show CDR1 as LNHDA and CDR2 as SQIVND (reference sequence). Profiling relied on immunoSEQ multiplex PCR, and the TCRdb table lists in-frame clones only, not all of them. The sample yields over 100,000 clones, 84% seen once. These data are taken from a study of T cell responses to AZD1222 COVID-19 vaccine. Study in general: Second-dose intervals of approximately 4 or approximately 12 weeks were pooled.

The chain is built from TRBV19 and TRBJ1-5; D ambiguous. The sequence derives from an adult in good health. The sequenced sample was peripheral blood, obtained on day 0 of AZD1222 vaccination. CDR3 sequence (DNA): TGTGCCAGTAGTATGGGGTGGTATCAGCCCCAGCATTTT. It translates to CASSMGWYQPQHF.